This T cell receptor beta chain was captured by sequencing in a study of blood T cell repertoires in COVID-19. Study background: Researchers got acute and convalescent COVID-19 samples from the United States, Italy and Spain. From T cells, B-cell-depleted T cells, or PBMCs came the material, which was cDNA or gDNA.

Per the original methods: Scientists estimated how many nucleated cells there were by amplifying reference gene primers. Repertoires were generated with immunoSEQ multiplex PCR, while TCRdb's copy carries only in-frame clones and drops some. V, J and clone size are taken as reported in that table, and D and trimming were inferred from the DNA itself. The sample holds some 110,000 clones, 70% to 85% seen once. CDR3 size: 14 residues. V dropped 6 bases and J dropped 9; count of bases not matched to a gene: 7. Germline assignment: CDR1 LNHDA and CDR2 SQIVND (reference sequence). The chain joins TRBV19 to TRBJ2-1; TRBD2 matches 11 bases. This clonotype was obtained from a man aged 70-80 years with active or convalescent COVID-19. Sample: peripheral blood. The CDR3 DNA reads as TGTGCCAGTAGACGTAGCGGGAGGGCCATTGAGCAGTTCTTC. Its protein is CASRRSGRAIEQFF.